This T cell receptor (beta chain) emerged from a study of T cells in Graves' hyperthyroidism and ophthalmopathy. Findings and caveats of the study: Ophthalmopathy was told apart from stable hyperthyroidism by a 13 V-J model. Among clonotypes expanded in thyroid above 0.001, most were also found in blood.

Amplification of TCR beta CDR3 regions was performed using RNA transcripts as template. Carried out on the TCR CDR3, a first-round RT-PCR used the HTBI primer set. TCRdb redid the calling of the multiplex PCR reads with MiXCR, one entry per CDR3 protein. The table lists 450,000 to 650,000 distinct CDR3 sequences, about 14% of them singletons, with roughly 6.9% in the top ten. This clonotype was observed many times. What it binds is not known. The germline gene is not matched at one end of the junction; a read error may be the cause. Germline V gene lookup returns CDR1 SGHVS and CDR2 FQNEAQ. CDR3 length: 15 residues. Any patient presenting with uncontrolled infection, other autoimmune disease, pregnancy or lactation was left out. Diagnoses rested on clinical symptoms, serum thyroxine and TRAb, thyroid ultrasound and orbital computed tomography.

The genes are TRBV7-8 and TRBJ2-1; TRBD2 aligns across 11 bases. The clonotype comes from a woman aged 18-29 years with Graves' ophthalmopathy. The sample comprised blood. The CDR3 DNA reads as TGTGCCAGCACCTTAGGACTAGCGGGCGGGAATGAGCAGTTCTTC. Translating it yields CASTLGLAGGNEQFF.